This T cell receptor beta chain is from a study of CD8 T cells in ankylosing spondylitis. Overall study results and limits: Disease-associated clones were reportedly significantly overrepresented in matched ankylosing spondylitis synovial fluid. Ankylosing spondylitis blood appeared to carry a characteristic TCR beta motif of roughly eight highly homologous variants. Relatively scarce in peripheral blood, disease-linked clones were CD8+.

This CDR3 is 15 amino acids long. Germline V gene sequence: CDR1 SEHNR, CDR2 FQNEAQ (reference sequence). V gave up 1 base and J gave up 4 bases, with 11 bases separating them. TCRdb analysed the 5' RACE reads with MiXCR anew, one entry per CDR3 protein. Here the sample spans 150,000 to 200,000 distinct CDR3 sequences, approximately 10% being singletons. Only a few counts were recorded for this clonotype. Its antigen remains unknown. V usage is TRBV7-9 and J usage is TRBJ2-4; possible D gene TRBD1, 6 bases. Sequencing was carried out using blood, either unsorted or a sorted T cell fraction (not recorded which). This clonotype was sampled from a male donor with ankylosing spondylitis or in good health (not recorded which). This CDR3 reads CASSLGTVPKNIQYF. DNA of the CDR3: TGTGCCAGCAGCTTAGGGACAGTTCCGAAAAACATTCAGTACTTC.